This T cell receptor (beta chain) appears in the sequencing data of a study of monozygotic twins with inflammatory bowel disease. Study-wide results and limits: Clonotypes shared with others were fewer in IBD patients than in healthy twins, especially with disease activity. Compared with healthy co-twins, IBD patients showed reduced TCRbeta repertoire diversity by inverse Simpson.

The CDR3 runs to 18 residues. Germline V CDR1 and CDR2: MGHRA, YSYEKL. On this clonotype: The antigen is unknown.

cDNA was produced in eight separate reactions per sample. Reprocessing the 5' RACE reads, TCRdb reports a single entry for every CDR3 protein and omits DNA. The listing records over 200,000 distinct CDR3 sequences. Collection of a 2.5 ml blood sample took place per donor. This chain uses TRBV4-1 with TRBJ2-1; TCRdb indicates TRBD2, and absent DNA this call remains unverified. This clonotype was sampled from a human donor with ulcerative colitis or Crohn's disease, or a healthy co-twin of an affected twin (not recorded which). Sequencing used blood. Here the CDR3 reads CASSQGGKRGASYNEQFF.